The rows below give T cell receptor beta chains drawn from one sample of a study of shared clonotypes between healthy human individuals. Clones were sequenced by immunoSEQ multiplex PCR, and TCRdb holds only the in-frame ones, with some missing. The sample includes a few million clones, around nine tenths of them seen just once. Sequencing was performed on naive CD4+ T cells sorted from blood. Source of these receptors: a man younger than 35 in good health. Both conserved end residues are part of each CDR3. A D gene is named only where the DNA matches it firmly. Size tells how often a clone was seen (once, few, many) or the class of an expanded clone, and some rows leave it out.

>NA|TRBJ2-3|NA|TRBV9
TGTGCCAGCAGCGTGAACGGGGGGCCCACAGATACGCAGTATTTT
CASSVNGGPTDTQYF
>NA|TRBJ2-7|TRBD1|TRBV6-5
TGTGCCAGCAGCCCGACAGGGGCTCAAACCTACGAGCAGTACTTC
CASSPTGAQTYEQYF
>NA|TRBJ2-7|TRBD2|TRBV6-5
TGTGCCAGCAGAAGACTAGCGGGAGCCTACGAGCAGTACTTC
CASRRLAGAYEQYF
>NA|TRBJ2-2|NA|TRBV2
TGTGCCAGCAGTTCTGCCGGTGGCACCGGGGAGCTGTTTTTT
CASSSAGGTGELFF
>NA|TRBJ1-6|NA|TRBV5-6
TGTGCCAGCAGCCGATTATTCGCGGACAGCTATAATTCACCCCTCCACTTT
CASSRLFADSYNSPLHF
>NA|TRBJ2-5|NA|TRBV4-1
TGCGCCAGTGGGGAGAGGGCTCAAGAGACCCAGTACTTC
CASGERAQETQYF
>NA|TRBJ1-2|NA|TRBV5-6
TGTGCCAGCAGCATCAGTAGCTTTGGATACACCTTC
CASSISSFGYTF
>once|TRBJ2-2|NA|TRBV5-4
TGTGCCAGCAGCTCGGGCCTAGCGAGTAACACCGGGGAGCTGTTTTTT
CASSSGLASNTGELFF
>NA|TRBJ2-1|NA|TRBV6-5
TGTGCCAGCAGAGCGGGTCCTACCTACAATGAGCAGTTCTTC
CASRAGPTYNEQFF
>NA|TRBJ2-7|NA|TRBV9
TGTGCCAGCAGCGCCCAGGCGGGGCCCTACGAGCAGTACTTC
CASSAQAGPYEQYF
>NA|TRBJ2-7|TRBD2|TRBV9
TGTGCCAGCAGCCCAGGACTAGCGGGCTTCTACGAGCAGTACTTC
CASSPGLAGFYEQYF
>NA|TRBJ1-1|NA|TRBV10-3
TGTGCCATCGGATCAGGAAGGATTTATAGCACTGAAGCTTTCTTT
CAIGSGRIYSTEAFF
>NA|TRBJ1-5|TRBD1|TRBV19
TGTGCCAGTAGTATCCTTGACAGGGGGGTGGGTCAGCCCCAGCATTTT
CASSILDRGVGQPQHF
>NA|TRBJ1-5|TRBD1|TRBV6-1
TGTGCCAGCGCAGGGACAGGGAACAGTCAGCCCCAGCATTTT
CASAGTGNSQPQHF
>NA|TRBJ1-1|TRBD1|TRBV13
TGTGCCAGCAGCTTGCGTGAGGGGGCCGGGGTGAACACTGAAGCTTTCTTT
CASSLREGAGVNTEAFF
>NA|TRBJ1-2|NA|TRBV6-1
TGTGCCAGCATGACCAGGGTGGGCGATGGCTACACCTTC
CASMTRVGDGYTF
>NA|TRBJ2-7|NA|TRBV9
TGTGCCAGCAGCGCCACCGGGACGTCCTACGAGCAGTACTTC
CASSATGTSYEQYF
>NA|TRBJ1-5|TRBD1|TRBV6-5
TGTGCCAGCAGTCCAGGGACAGCAAATCAGCCCCAGCATTTT
CASSPGTANQPQHF
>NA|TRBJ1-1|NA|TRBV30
TGTGCCTGGGAGGGATACACTGAAGCTTTCTTT
CAWEGYTEAFF
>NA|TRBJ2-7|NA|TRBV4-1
TGCGCCAGCAGCCAAGAACGACAGAACTCCTACGAGCAGTACTTC
CASSQERQNSYEQYF
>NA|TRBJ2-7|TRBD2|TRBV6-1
TGTGCCAGCAGTAATCTAGCGGGAGCGGGGTACGAGCAGTACTTC
CASSNLAGAGYEQYF
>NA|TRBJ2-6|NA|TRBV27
TGTGCCAGCAGTTCAAGGACTGGGGCCAACGTCCTGACTTTC
CASSSRTGANVLTF
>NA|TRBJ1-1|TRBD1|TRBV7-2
TGTGCCAGCAGCTTATTCGCAGGGGGCAGCCCCGTGGACACTGAAGCTTTCTTT
CASSLFAGGSPVDTEAFF
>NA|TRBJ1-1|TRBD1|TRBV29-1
TGCAGCGTTGAAAAGGGGGCGAACACTGAAGCTTTCTTT
CSVEKGANTEAFF
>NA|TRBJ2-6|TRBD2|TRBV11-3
TGTGCCAGCAGCGGCCAAGGACGGGGGGAGGCCAACGTCCTGACTTTC
CASSGQGRGEANVLTF
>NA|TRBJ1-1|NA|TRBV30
TGTGCCTGGGGGAACACTGAAACTTTCTTT
CAWGNTETFF
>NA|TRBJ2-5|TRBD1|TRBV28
TGTGCCAGCAGTGAGACGGCAGGGGGCAGGGAGACCCAGTACTTC
CASSETAGGRETQYF
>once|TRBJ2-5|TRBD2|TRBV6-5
TGTGCCAGCAGTTACTCTATCGCGGGGGGGCAAGAGACCCAGTACTTC
CASSYSIAGGQETQYF
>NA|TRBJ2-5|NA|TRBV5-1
TGCGCCAGCAGTAGAATGGGGGAGACCCAGTACTTC
CASSRMGETQYF
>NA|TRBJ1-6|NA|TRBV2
TGTGCCAGCAGAAGGACGGAAAATAATTCACCCCTCCACTTT
CASRRTENNSPLHF
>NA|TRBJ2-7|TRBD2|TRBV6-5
TGTGCCAGCAGTTATCGGCTAGCGGGGGCCGGCTACGAGCAGTACTTC
CASSYRLAGAGYEQYF
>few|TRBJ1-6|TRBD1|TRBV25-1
TGTGCCAGCACGTCCACTGGGACAGGGAAAAATTCACCCCTCCACTTT
CASTSTGTGKNSPLHF
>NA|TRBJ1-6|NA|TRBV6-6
TGTGCCAGCAGTTACGGCGGAGTCTATAATTCACCCCTCCACTTT
CASSYGGVYNSPLHF
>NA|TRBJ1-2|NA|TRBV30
TGTGCCTGGAGACAGGGCTCTGGCTACACCTTC
CAWRQGSGYTF
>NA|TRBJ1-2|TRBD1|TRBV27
TGTGCCAGCAGTCCCCGGGACAGGGGCAATGGCTACACCTTC
CASSPRDRGNGYTF